This T cell receptor (beta chain) stems from a study of OX40 agonist ivuxolimab in advanced cancers. This clone was seen just once. The CDR3 covers 15 residues. CDR1 and CDR2 from the germline V gene are ENHRY and SYGVKD. V was clipped by 0 bases and J by 4 bases; unmatched bases: 4. Assay: immunoSEQ multiplex PCR; the TCRdb copy retains only in-frame clones and omits some. The sample holds approximately 89,000 clones, 91% seen once. The chain uses TRBV10-3 and TRBJ2-7, with 9 bases aligning to TRBD1. This TCR derives from an adult with an advanced solid tumor such as melanoma, head and neck, liver or kidney cancer. The starting material was CD4+ or CD8+ T cells sorted from blood, obtained in a trial of the OX40 agonist ivuxolimab. The CDR3 loop reads CAISESGTGSYEQYF. CDR3 nucleotide sequence: TGTGCCATCAGTGAGTCTGGGACAGGGTCTTACGAGCAGTACTTC.